Shown below are 6 T cell receptor beta chains from a single sample sequenced in a study of T cells in Graves' hyperthyroidism and ophthalmopathy. Amplification of TCR beta CDR3 regions was performed using RNA transcripts as template. HTBI primers were used for first-round RT-PCR of the TCR CDR3. TCRdb re-called the multiplex PCR reads with MiXCR, one entry per CDR3 protein. The profile shows around 720,000 distinct CDR3 sequences, about a third of them singletons. Material: blood. The receptor set was obtained from a woman aged 40 to 50 with Graves' hyperthyroidism.

This clonotype was recorded a few times. This chain connects TRBV5-1 to TRBJ1-6; TRBD1 agrees at 7 bases. The germline V gene encodes CDR1 SGHRS and CDR2 YFSETQ. This CDR3 has 14 residues. V lost 6 bases and J lost 7; bases outside the gene matches: 7. The CDR3 sequence is CASTIRQGNSPLHF. For the CDR3, the DNA is TGCGCCAGCACCATTAGACAGGGAAATTCACCCCTCCACTTT.

This clonotype was observed a single time. This CDR3 is CAATTGQSTEAFF. DNA of the CDR3: TGTGCCGCCACCACGGGACAGTCCACTGAAGCTTTCTTT. The rearrangement uses TRBV7-2 and TRBJ1-1, with 7 bases fitting TRBD1. The CDR3 runs to 13 residues. Trimming at V came to 11 bases and at J to 4 bases, leaving 10 bases not matched to a gene. Germline values: CDR1 SGHTA, CDR2 FQGNSA.

The genes are TRBV7-2 and TRBJ2-2; D gene uncertain. The CDR3 consists of 14 residues. V lost 2 bases to trimming and J lost 0 bases, with 4 bases between them. The germline CDR1 and CDR2 sequences are SGHTA and FQGNSA. For the CDR3, the DNA is TGTGCCAGCAGCTTATACGCGAACACCGGGGAGCTGTTTTTT. Encoded protein: CASSLYANTGELFF.

V and J are TRBV12-3 or TRBV12-4 and TRBJ2-7, with TRBD1 identical over 11 bases. The length of the CDR3 is 15 residues. Germline trimming cut 7 bases from V and 6 bases from J; bases unmatched to any gene: 11. CDR3 amino acids: CASTVGQGAALEQYF. For the CDR3, the DNA is TGTGCCAGCACCGTAGGACAGGGGGCAGCTCTCGAGCAGTACTTC.

This clonotype was seen many times. This chain connects TRBV15 to TRBJ1-1, with a tentative D call TRBD1 (5 bases). This CDR3 region has 13 residues. Trimming took off 2 bases at V and 3 bases at J, with 7 bases between the two ends. CDR1 LNHNV and CDR2 YYDKDF come from the germline V gene (reference sequence). CDR3 residues: CATSRTGYTEAFF. CDR3 in DNA: TGTGCCACCAGCAGAACAGGTTACACTGAAGCTTTCTTT.

The table lists this clonotype with a count of one. One end of the junction varies from germline; a read error may be responsible. The chain links TRBV12-3 or TRBV12-4 to TRBJ1-4; the D gene is possibly TRBD1 (5 bases). The CDR3 covers 14 residues. The CDR3 DNA follows: TGTGCCAGCAGTTTAGCCGGGACTAGTGAAAAACTGTTTTTT. It specifies CASSLAGTSEKLFF.